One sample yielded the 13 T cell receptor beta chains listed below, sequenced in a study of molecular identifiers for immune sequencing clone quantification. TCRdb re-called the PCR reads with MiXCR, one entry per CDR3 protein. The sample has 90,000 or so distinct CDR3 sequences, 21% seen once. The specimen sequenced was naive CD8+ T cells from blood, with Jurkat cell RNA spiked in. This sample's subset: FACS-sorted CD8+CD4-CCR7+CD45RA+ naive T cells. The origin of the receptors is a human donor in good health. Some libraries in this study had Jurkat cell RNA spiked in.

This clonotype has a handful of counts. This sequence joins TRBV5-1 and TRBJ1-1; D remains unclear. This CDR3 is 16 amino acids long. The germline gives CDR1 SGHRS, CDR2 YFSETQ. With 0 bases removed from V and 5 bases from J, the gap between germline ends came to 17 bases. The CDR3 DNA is TGCGCCAGCAGCTTGGATGGCGGACCAACTAGGACTGAAGCTTTCTTT. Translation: CASSLDGGPTRTEAFF.

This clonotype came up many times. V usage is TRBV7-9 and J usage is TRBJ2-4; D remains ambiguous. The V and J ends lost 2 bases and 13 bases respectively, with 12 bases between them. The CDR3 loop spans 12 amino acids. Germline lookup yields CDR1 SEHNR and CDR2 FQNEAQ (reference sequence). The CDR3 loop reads CASSLFNAGQYF. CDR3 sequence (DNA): TGTGCCAGCAGCTTATTTAACGCTGGACAGTACTTC.

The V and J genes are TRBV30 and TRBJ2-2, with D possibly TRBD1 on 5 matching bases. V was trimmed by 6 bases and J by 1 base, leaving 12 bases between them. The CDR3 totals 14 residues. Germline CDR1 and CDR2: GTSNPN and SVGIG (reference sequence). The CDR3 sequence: CACELGQNTGELFF. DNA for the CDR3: TGTGCCTGCGAATTGGGGCAGAACACCGGGGAGCTGTTTTTT.

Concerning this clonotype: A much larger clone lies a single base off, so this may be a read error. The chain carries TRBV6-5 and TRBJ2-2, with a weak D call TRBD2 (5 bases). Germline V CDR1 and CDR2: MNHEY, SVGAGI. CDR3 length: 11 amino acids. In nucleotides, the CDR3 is TGTGCCAGCACATCCACCGGGGAGCCGTTTTTT. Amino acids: CASTSTGEPFF.

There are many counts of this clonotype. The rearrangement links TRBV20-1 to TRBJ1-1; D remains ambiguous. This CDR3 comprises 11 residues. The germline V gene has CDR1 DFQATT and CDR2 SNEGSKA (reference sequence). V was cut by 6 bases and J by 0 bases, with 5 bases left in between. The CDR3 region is CSAKMNTEAFF. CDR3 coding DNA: TGCAGTGCCAAGATGAACACTGAAGCTTTCTTT.

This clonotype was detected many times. The CDR3 spells CASSETSGITDTQYF. CDR3 nucleotides: TGTGCCAGCAGTGAGACTAGCGGAATCACAGATACGCAGTATTTT. This chain joins TRBV6-4 and TRBJ2-3; TRBD2 agrees at 9 bases. J lost 2 bases, V lost 3 bases, and 3 bases had no gene match. The CDR3 runs to 15 residues. Germline CDR1 and CDR2: MRHNA and SNTAGT.

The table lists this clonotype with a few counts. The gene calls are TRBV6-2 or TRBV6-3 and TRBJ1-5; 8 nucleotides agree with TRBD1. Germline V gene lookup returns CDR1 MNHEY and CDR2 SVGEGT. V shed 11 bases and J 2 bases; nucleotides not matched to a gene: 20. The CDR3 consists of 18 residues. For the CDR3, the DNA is TGTGCCGGAAAAAACCGGGACAGGAGAGATGAGGGCAATCAGCCCCAGCATTTT. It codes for CAGKNRDRRDEGNQPQHF.

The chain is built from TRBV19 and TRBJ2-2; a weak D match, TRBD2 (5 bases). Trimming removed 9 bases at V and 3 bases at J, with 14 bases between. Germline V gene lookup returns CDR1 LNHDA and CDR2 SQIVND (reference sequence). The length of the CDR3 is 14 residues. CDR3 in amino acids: CASATCGYTGELFF. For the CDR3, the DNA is TGTGCCAGCGCAACTTGCGGGTACACCGGGGAGCTGTTTTTT.

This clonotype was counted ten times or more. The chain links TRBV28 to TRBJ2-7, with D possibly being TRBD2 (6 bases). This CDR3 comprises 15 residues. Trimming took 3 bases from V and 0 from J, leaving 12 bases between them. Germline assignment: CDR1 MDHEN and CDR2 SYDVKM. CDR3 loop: CASSFRLTSSYEQYF. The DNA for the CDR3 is TGTGCCAGCAGTTTCCGACTGACTAGCTCCTACGAGCAGTACTTC.

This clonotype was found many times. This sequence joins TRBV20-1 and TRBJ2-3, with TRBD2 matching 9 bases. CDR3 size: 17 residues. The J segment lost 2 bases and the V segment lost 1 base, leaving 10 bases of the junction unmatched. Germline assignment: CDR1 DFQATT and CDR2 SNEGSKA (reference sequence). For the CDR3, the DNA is TGCAGTGCTAGAGTGAGGGCTAGCGGGGAGCACACAGATACGCAGTATTTT. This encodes CSARVRASGEHTDTQYF.

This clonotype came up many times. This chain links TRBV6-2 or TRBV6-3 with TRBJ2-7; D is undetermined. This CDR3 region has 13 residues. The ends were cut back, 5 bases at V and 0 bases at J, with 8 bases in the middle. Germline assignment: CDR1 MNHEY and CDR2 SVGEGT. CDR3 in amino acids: CASSTRSSYEQYF. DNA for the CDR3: TGTGCCAGCAGTACGCGGAGCTCCTACGAGCAGTACTTC.

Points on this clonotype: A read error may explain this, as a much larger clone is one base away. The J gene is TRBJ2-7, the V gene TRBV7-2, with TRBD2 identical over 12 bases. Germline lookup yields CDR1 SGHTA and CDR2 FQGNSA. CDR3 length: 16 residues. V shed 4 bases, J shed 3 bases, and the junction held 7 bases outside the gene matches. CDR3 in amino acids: CASSSGLAGPLYEQYF. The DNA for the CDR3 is TGTGCCAGCAGCTCAGGACTAGCGGGACCCCTCTACGAGCAGTACTTC. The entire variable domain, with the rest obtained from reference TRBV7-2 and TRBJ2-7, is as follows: GAGVSQSPSNKVTEKGKDVELRCDPISGHTALYWYRQSLGQGLEFLIYFQGNSAPDKSGLPSDRFSAERTGGSVSTLTIQRTQQEDSAVYLCASSSGLAGPLYEQYFGPGTRLTVT.

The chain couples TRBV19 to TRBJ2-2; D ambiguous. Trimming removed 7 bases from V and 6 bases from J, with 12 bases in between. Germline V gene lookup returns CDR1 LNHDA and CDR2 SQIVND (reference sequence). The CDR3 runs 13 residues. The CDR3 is CASTMGSPGELFF. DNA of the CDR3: TGTGCCAGTACGATGGGGTCACCCGGGGAGCTGTTTTTT.